The entry that follows covers one TCR beta chain sequence. This clone's antigen is unknown. No base-level quality is on record; no much larger clone is a single base apart. Each collaborating institution followed its own protocols to collect whole blood in K2EDTA tubes. For TCRbeta analysis, collaborator samples were shipped as frozen whole blood, as isolated PBMCs, or as DNA extracted from either sample type. The data were obtained in a study of blood T cell repertoires in COVID-19 (dated by TCRdb to the early 2020s). In the study overall: Samples covering the acute and convalescent phases of COVID-19 were provided by collaborators in the United States, Italy and Spain. HLA class I and class II types, where available, came from metadata supplied by the sample provider rather than from assay-based typing. The repertoires were released in a freely available public database intended as a resource for research on the immune response to SARS-CoV-2. The sample metadata nearly always contained a de-identified subject ID, COVID-19 status, age in years and sex. Samples were obtained from the ongoing ImmuneRACE study (first 160 participants) and from about 1,300 subjects provided by 6 global collaborators. Subjects who had been exposed to COVID-19, were actively infected with it, or had recovered from it provided the deeply sampled blood TCRbeta repertoires that made up the dataset. The material from the prospective study consisted of cDNA or gDNA derived from T cells, B-cell-depleted T cells, or PBMCs.

TCRbeta CDR3 regions were amplified from genomic DNA by means of the immunoSEQ Assay, a bias-controlled multiplex PCR. The authors' pipeline ran thus. Nucleated cell counts per sample were estimated from amplification of reference gene primers within the assay. Sequence reads were collapsed and filtered to measure the absolute abundance of every unique TCRbeta CDR3 rearrangement. Productive Simpson clonality was computed per sample as the square root of Simpson's diversity index over productive rearrangements. Drawn from immuneACCESS, this table holds only the in-frame rearrangements with V and J called that TCRdb kept. Clones are partly lost; checked studies trace under half to an unresolved V gene and leave the rest unexplained. V and J calls and clone size come straight from that table; D and trimming were deduced from the DNA. The sample table shows roughly 190,000 clones, and 84% are seen once. Of the sample, around 19% falls within the top ten clones.

Findings and caveats that apply to the study as a whole: The quantity of clinical and demographic metadata differed by source and by participant and was supplied without curation.

There are 15 amino acids in the CDR3, from cysteine to phenylalanine inclusive. The retained sequence is limited to the CDR3, 45 bases, with the frame set at the first base. CDR1 SGHNT and CDR2 YYREEE are derived from the germline V gene (reference sequence). V is cut back by 2 bases and J by 10 bases, with 8 bases in the junction unmatched. The rearrangement joined TRBV5-4 to TRBJ1-6; 8 of the junction bases match TRBD1. The sequenced sample was peripheral blood. The source of this sequence is a human donor in a cohort sampled during active COVID-19. The CDR3 here reads CASSFPGQGASPLHF. The nucleotide sequence reads TGTGCCAGCAGCTTCCCGGGTCAGGGGGCCTCACCCCTCCACTTT.